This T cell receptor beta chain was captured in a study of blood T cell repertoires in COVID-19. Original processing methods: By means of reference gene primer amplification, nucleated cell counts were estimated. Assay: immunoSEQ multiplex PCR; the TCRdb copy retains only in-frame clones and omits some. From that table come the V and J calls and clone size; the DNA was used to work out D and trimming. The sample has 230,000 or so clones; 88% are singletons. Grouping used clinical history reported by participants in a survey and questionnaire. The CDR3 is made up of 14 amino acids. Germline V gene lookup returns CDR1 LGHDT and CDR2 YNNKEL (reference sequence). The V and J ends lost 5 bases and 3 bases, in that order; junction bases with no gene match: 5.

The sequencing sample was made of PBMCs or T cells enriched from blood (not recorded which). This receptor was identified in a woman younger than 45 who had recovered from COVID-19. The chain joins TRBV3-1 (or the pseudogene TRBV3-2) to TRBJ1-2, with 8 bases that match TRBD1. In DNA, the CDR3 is TGTGCCAGCAGCACAACAGGGGGAGACTATGGCTACACCTTC. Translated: CASSTTGGDYGYTF.